The clone carrying this TCR beta chain has at least ten counts. Unique molecular identifiers were incorporated into the prepared TCRbeta library. TCRdb processed the PCR reads anew with MiXCR; each CDR3 protein has one entry. The data show roughly 790,000 distinct CDR3 sequences, roughly 16% seen once. The sample belongs to a study of T-cell reconstitution after alpha-beta-depleted transplantation in children. Germline loops: CDR1 SQVTM, CDR2 ANQGSEA. V was clipped by 5 bases and J by 4 bases; unmatched bases: 13. The CDR3 length is 16 residues. The sequence derives from a male patient aged 10 to 17 who had a stem cell transplant for acute lymphoblastic leukemia, so the T cells may come from the graft donor. The sequenced sample was PBMCs, mostly from graft donor cells, obtained 360 days after TCRalphabeta/CD19-depleted stem cell transplant. The chain joins TRBV29-1 to TRBJ2-1, with TRBD2 matching over 8 bases. The CDR3 here is CSVPGGSGNGYNEQFF. CDR3 nucleotides: TGCAGCGTTCCCGGTGGTAGCGGGAATGGGTACAATGAGCAGTTCTTC.